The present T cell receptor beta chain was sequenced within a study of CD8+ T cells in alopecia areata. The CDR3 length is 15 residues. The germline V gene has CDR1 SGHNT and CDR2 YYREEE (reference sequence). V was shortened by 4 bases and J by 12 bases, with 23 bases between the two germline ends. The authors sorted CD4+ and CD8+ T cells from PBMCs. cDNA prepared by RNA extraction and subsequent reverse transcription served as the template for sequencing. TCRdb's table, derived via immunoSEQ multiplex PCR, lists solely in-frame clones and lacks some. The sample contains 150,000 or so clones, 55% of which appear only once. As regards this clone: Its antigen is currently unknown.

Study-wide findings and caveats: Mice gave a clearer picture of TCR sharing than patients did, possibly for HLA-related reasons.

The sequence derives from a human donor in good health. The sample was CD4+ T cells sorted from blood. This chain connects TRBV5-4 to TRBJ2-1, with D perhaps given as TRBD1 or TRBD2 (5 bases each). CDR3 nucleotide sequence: TGTGCCAGCAGCCCCGGGACCACAAGCCTCAACGTGCAGTTCTTC. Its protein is CASSPGTTSLNVQFF.